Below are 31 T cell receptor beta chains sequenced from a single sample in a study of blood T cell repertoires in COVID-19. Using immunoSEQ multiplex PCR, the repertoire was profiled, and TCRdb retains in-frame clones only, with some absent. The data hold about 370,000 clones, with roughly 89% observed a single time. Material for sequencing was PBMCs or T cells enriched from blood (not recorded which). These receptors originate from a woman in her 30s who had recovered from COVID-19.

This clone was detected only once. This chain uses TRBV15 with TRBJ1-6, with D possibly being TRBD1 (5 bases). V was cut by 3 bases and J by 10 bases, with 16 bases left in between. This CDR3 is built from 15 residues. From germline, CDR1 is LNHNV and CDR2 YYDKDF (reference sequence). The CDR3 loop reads CATSSVGQGRSPLHF. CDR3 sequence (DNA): TGTGCCACCAGCAGTGTTGGGCAGGGAAGATCACCCCTCCACTTT.

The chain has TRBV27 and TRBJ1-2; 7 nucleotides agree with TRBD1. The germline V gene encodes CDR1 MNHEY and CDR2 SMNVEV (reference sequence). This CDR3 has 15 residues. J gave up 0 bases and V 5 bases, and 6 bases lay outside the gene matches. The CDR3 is CASSLRTGANYGYTF. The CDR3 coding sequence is TGTGCCAGCAGTCTCCGGACAGGTGCTAACTATGGCTACACCTTC.

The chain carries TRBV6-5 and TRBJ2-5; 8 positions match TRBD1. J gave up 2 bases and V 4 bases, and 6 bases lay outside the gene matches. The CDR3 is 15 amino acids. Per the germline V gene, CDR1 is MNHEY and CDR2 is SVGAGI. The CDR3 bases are TGTGCCAGCAGTTTTGGGACAGGCTCGCAAGAGACCCAGTACTTC. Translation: CASSFGTGSQETQYF.

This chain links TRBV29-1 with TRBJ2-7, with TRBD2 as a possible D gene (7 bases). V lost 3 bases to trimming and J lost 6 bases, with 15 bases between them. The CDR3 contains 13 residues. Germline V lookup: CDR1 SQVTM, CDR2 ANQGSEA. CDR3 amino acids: CSVEGGLWAEQYF. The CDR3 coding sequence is TGCAGCGTTGAGGGGGGGCTGTGGGCCGAGCAGTACTTC.

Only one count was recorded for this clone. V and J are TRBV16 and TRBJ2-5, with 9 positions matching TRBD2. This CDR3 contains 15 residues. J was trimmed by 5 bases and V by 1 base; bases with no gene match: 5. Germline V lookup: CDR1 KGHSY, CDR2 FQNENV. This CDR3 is CASSQYLAGKETQYF. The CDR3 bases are TGTGCCAGCAGCCAATATCTAGCGGGAAAGGAGACCCAGTACTTC.

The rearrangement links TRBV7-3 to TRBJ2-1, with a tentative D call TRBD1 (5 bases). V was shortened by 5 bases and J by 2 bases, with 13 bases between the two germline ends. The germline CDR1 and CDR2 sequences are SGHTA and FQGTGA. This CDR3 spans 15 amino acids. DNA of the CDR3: TGTGCCAGCAGCCCTGATCAGGGAACCTACAATGAGCAGTTCTTC. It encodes CASSPDQGTYNEQFF.

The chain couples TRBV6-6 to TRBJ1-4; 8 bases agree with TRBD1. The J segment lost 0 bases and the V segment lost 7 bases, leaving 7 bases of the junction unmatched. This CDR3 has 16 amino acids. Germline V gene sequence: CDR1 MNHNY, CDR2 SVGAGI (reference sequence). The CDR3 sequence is CASNGQGRTTNEKLFF. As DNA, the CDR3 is TGTGCCAGCAATGGACAGGGAAGGACAACTAATGAAAAACTGTTTTTT.

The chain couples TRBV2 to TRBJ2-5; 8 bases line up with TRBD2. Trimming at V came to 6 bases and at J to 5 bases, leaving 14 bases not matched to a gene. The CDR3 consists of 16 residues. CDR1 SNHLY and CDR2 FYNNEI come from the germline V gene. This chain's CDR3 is CASRGGAGVGAETQYF. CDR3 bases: TGTGCCAGCAGGGGTGGAGCGGGGGTAGGGGCGGAGACCCAGTACTTC.

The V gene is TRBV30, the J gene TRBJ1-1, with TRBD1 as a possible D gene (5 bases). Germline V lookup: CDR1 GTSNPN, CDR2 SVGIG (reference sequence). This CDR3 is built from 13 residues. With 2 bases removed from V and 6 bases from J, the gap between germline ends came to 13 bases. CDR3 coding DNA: TGTGCCTGGAGTCCTCGTCCAGGGCCTGAAGCTTTCTTT. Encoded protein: CAWSPRPGPEAFF.

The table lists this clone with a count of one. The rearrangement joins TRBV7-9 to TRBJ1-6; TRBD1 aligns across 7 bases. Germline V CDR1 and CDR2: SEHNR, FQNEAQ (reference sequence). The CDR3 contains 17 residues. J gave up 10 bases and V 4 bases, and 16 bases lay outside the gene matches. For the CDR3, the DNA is TGTGCCAGCAGCTATAGGACAGGCCCGCGTATAGGATCACCCCTCCACTTT. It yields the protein CASSYRTGPRIGSPLHF.

The CDR3, as DNA: TGCGCCAGCAGCGGGTCTAGCGGGAGGGCCGGCGACAATGAGCAGTTCTTC. Its translation is CASSGSSGRAGDNEQFF. The chain links TRBV5-1 to TRBJ2-1, with 12 positions matching TRBD2. Germline assignment: CDR1 SGHRS and CDR2 YFSETQ. CDR3 length equals 17 residues. The ends lost 4 bases at V and 5 bases at J; junction bases unmatched: 10.

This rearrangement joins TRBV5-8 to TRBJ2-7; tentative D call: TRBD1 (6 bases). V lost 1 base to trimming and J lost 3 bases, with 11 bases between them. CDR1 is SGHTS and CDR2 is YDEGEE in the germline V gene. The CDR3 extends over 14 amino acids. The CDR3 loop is CASSLPDSYYEQYF. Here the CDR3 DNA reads TGTGCCAGCAGCTTGCCGGACAGTTACTACGAGCAGTACTTC. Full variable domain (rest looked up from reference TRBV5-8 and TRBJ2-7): EAGVTQSPTHLIKTRGQQATLRCSPISGHTSVYWYQQALGLGLQFLLWYDEGEERNRGNFPPRFSGRQFPNYSSELNVNALELEDSALYLCASSLPDSYYEQYFGPGTRLTVT.

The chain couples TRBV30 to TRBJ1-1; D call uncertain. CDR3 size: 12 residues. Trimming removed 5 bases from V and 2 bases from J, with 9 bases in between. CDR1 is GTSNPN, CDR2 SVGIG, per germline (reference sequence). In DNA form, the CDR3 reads TGTGCCTGGGGGAGGAAAAACACTGAAGCTTTCTTT. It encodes CAWGRKNTEAFF.

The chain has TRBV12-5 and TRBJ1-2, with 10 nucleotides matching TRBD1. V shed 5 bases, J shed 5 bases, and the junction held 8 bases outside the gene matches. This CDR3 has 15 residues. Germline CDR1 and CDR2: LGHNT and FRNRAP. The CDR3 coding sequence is TGTGCTAGTGGTCCCGGACAGGGGGTTGGGTATGGCTACACCTTC. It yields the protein CASGPGQGVGYGYTF.

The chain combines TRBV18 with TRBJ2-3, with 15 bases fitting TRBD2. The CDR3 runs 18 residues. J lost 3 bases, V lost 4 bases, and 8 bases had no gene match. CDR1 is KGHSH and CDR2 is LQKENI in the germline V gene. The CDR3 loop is CASSLRTSGGAATDTQYF. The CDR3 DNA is TGTGCCAGCTCACTTAGGACTAGCGGGGGGGCCGCGACAGATACGCAGTATTTT.

The chain's CDR3 is CASSVPAGTGMNSPLHF. CDR3 DNA sequence: TGTGCCAGCAGTGTACCGGCAGGGACAGGGATGAATTCACCCCTCCACTTT. This rearrangement joins TRBV28 to TRBJ1-6, with 9 bases fitting TRBD1. Trimming at V came to 5 bases and at J to 7 bases, leaving 12 bases not matched to a gene. CDR3 length: 17 amino acids. The germline CDR1 and CDR2 sequences are MDHEN and SYDVKM. The full variable domain, completed using reference TRBV28 and TRBJ1-6, is DVKVTQSSRYLVKRTGEKVFLECVQDMDHENMFWYRQDPGLGLRLIYFSYDVKMKEKGDIPEGYSVSREKKERFSLILESASTNQTSMYLCASSVPAGTGMNSPLHFGNGTRLTVT.

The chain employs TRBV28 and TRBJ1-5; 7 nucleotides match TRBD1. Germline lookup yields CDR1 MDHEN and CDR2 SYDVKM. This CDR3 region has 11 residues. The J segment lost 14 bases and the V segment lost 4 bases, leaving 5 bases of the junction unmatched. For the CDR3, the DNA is TGTGCCAGCAGTTCCCTTGGACAGGAGCATTTT. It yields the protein CASSSLGQEHF.

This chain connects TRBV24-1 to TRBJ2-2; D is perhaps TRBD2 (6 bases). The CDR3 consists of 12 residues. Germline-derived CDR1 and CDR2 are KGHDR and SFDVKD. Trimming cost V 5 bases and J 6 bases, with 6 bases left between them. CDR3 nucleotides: TGTGCCACCAGTGGGGAGGCCGGGGAGCTGTTTTTT. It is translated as CATSGEAGELFF.

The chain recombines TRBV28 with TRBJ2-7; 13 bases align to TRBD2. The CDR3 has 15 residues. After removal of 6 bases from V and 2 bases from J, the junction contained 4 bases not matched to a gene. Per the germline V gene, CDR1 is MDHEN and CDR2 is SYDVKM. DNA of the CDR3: TGTGCCAGCAGGGAGACTAGCGGGAGGACCTACGAGCAGTACTTC. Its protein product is CASRETSGRTYEQYF.

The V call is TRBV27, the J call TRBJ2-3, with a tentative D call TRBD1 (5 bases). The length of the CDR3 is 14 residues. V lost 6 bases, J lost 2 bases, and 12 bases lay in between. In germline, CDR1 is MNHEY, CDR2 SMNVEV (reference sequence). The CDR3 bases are TGTGCCAGCAGGCCGCAGGGTGTCACAGATACGCAGTATTTT. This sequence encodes CASRPQGVTDTQYF.

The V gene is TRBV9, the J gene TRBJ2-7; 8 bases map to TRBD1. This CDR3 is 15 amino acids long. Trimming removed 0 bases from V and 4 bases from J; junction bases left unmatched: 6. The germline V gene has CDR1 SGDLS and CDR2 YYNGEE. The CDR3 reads CASSVDPNRGYEQYF. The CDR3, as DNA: TGTGCCAGCAGCGTAGACCCCAACAGGGGGTACGAGCAGTACTTC. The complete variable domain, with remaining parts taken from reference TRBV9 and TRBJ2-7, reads DSGVTQTPKHLITATGQRVTLRCSPRSGDLSVYWYQQSLDQGLQFLIQYYNGEERAKGNILERFSAQQFPDLHSELNLSSLELGDSALYFCASSVDPNRGYEQYFGPGTRLTVT.

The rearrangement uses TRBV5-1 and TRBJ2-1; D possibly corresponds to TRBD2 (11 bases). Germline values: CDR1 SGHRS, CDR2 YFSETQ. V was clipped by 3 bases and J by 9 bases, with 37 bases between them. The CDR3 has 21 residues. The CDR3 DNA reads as TGCGCCAGCAGCTCGCCCCTTAGGGACAGGGGAATACTAGCGGGAGTCACTGAGCAGTTCTTC. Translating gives CASSSPLRDRGILAGVTEQFF.

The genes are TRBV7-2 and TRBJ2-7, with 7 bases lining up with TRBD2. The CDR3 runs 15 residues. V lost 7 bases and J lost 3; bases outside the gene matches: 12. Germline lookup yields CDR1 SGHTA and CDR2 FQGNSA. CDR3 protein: CASTPAPGRDYEQYF. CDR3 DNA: TGTGCCAGCACCCCAGCCCCGGGGAGGGACTACGAGCAGTACTTC.

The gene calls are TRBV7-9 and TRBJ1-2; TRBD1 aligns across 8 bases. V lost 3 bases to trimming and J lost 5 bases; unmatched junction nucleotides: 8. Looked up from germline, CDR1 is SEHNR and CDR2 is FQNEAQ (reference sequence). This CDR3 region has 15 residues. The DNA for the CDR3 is TGTGCCAGCAGCTTTGTGCAGGGGGCCTCGTATGGCTACACCTTC. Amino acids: CASSFVQGASYGYTF. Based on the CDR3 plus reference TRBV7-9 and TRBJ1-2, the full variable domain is DTGVSQNPRHKITKRGQNVTFRCDPISEHNRLYWYRQTLGQGPEFLTYFQNEAQLEKSRLLSDRFSAERPKGSFSTLEIQRTEQGDSAMYLCASSFVQGASYGYTFGSGTRLTVV.

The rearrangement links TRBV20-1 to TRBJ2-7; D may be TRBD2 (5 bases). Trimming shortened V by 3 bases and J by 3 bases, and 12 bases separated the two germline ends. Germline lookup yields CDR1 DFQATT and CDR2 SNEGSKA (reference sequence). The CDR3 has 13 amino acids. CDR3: CSASGSGDYEQYF. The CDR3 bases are TGCAGTGCTAGTGGGAGCGGCGACTACGAGCAGTACTTC.

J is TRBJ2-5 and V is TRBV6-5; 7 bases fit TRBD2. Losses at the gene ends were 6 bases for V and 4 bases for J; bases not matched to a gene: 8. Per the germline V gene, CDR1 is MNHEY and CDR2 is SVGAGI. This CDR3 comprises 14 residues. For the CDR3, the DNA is TGTGCCAGCAGGCCCCCCGGGGGGATAGAGACCCAGTACTTC. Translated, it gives CASRPPGGIETQYF.

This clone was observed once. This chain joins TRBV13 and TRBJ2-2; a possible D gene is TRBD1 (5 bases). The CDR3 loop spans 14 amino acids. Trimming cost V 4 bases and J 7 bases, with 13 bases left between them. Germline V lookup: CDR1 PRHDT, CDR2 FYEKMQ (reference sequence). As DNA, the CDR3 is TGTGCCAGCAGCTCAAGGACATTTAGCGGGGAGCTGTTTTTT. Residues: CASSSRTFSGELFF.

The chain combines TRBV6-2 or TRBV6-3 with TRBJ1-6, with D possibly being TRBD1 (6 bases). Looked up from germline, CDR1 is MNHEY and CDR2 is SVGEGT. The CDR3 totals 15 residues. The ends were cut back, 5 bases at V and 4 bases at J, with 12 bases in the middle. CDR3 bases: TGTGCCAGCAGTCCCCGGACAGAGTATAATTCACCCCTCCACTTT. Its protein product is CASSPRTEYNSPLHF.

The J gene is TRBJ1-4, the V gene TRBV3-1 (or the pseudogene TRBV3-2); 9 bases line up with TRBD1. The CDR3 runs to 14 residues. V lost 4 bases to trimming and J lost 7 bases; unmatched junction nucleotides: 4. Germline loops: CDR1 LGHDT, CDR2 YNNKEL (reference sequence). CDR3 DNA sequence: TGTGCCAGCAGCCCGGGACAGGGTTTTGAAAAACTGTTTTTT. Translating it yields CASSPGQGFEKLFF.

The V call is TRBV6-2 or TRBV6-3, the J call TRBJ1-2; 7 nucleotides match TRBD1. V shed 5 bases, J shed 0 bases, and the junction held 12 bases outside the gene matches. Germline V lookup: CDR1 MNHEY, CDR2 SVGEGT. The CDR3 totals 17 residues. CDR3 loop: CASSRRGQRVTNYGYTF. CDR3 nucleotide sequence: TGTGCCAGCAGTCGGAGGGGACAGAGGGTCACTAACTATGGCTACACCTTC.

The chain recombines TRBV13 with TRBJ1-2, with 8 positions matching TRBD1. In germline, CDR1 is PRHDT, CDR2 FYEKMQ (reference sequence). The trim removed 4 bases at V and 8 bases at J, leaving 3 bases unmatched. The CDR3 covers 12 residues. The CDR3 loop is CASSSGTGGYTF. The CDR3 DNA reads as TGTGCCAGCAGCTCCGGGACAGGAGGCTACACCTTC.